This entry concerns a single T cell receptor beta chain. The antigen it recognizes is unknown. Within one base of it there is no much larger clone, and no base qualities were kept. The sample belongs to a study of blood T cells in healthy people across ages (dated by TCRdb to the mid-2010s). For the study in its entirety: Template switching captured roughly one uniquely barcoded TCR beta cDNA molecule per two T cells in model experiments. Two additional independent replicas of 1 million unique cDNA reads from the same blood draw were analyzed for two donors (one aged 18 to 30 and one aged 80 or older). Donors were grouped into four age groups: young (average about 15 years), middle-aged (39), aged (over 55) and long-lived (around 80). To avoid experimental bias, donors of different ages were randomly spread across the sequencing lanes. The study measured age-related changes in TCR beta repertoire diversity using deep sequencing normalized with unique cDNA molecular identifiers.

Broader findings and caveats from the paper: Observed TCR beta diversity per million T cells fell roughly linearly with age, and a significant reduction was already apparent by age about 43. Because donor CMV infection status was unknown, age-related changes in expanded clonotypes were potentially confounded. There was a strong correlation between observed TCR beta diversity and the percentage of naive T cells measured by flow cytometry. Estimates of total diversity from one million sequenced T cells were regarded as lower bounds and underestimates. Because profiling used bulk unsorted PBMCs, naive and antigen-experienced compartments could not be compared conclusively. Compared with the aged group, the long-lived group had more naive CD4+ T cells, fewer expanded clones and increased TCR diversity, suggesting age selection.

Donors were 40 or so systemically healthy Caucasian individuals from Russia aged roughly 6 to 95 years. Each donor gave about 9.7 milliliters of peripheral blood, drawn into EDTA-treated Vacutainer tubes. Ficoll-Paque density-gradient centrifugation was used to isolate PBMCs, with at least 6 million per sample. Trizol reagent was used to extract total RNA from the PBMCs, yielding at least 5 micrograms per sample. Naive CD45RAhigh/CD27high T cell percentages were measured by flow cytometry on a PBMC aliquot from every donor. Library generation was performed with 5' RACE. Sequencing used an Illumina HiSeq 2500. A second roughly 7 to 11 cycle PCR used a sample-barcoded 5' primer and a J-beta primer mix. Each TCR beta cDNA molecule received a unique molecular identifier from a template-switch 5' adaptor carrying 12 random nucleotides. At least 2.5 million CDR3-containing paired-end reads were obtained from each sample. First-strand cDNA was synthesized from all RNA with the Mint cDNA synthesis kit, primed by a TRBC-specific oligonucleotide. Following uracil-DNA glycosylase treatment, all cDNA underwent a first 18-cycle PCR with the universal primers M1SS and BC2_uni_R. The study's processing was this. For normalization, 1 million high-quality reads were randomly selected from each sample, with every read carrying a distinct molecular identifier. Instead of being binned into consensus sequences, reads that shared molecular identifiers were thrown out. CDR3 identification, clonotype clustering and error correction used MiTCR with a Q25 quality threshold and the strictest error-elimination algorithm. A nonparametric unseen species model with Euler transformation was used to estimate lower-bound total TCR beta diversity. The public reads were run again by TCRdb, first through fastp at Q25 and then through MiXCR, and only productive beta chains were kept. Rows merge per CDR3 protein into single entries with the most common DNA and genes. For this entry, the V and J calls and clone size follow TCRdb and not the study's own pipeline. The sample yields just under 900,000 distinct CDR3 sequences; 25% to 35% were counted once. The ten top clones hold roughly a sixth of the sample.

CDR3 length: 16 amino acids, cysteine to phenylalanine. The read is trimmed to its CDR3 DNA, 48 bases read in frame from base 1. CDR1 SGHTA and CDR2 FQGNSA were looked up in the germline V gene. The germline ends are 12 bases apart after V is trimmed by 3 bases and J by 0 bases. Sequencing was carried out using blood. The rearranged segments are TRBV7-2 and TRBJ2-1; the D region possibly corresponds to TRBD2 (7 bases align). The sequence derives from a woman older than 75 in good health. The DNA reads TGTGCCAGCAGCTTTCAAGGGGGGGCCTCCTACAATGAGCAGTTCTTC. The resulting protein is CASSFQGGASYNEQFF.